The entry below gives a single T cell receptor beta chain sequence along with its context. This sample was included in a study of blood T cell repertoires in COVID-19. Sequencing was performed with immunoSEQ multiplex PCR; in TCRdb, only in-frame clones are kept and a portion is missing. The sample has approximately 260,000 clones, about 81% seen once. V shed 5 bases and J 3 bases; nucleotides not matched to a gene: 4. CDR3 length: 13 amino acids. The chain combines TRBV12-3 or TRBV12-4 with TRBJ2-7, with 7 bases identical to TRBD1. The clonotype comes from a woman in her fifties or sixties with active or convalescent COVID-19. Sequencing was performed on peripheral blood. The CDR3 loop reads CASSRAGGYEQYF. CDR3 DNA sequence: TGTGCCAGCAGTCGAGCAGGGGGCTACGAGCAGTACTTC.